What follows are 5 T cell receptor beta chains derived from one specimen sequenced in a study of T cell repertoires in cytomegalovirus infection. Using its own MiXCR run on the reads, TCRdb lists one record per CDR3 protein. The sample includes roughly 310,000 distinct CDR3 sequences, about 17% of them seen just once. Input material: PBMCs. The origin of the receptors is a human donor in good health (CMV status not recorded). Some clones in this sample may be carry-over from other donors' samples.

This clonotype has more than one count but fewer than ten. The CDR3 DNA sequence: TGTGCCAGCTCACCCCAGTGGGGGACGAACACCGGGGAGCTGTTTTTT. This codes for CASSPQWGTNTGELFF. The V gene is TRBV18, the J gene TRBJ2-2; D is possibly TRBD1 or TRBD2 (5 bases each). CDR3 size: 16 residues. The germline V gene has CDR1 KGHSH and CDR2 LQKENI. Trimming pared 3 bases from V and 0 bases from J, leaving 11 bases between. The variable domain in full, completed from reference TRBV18 and TRBJ2-2, reads NAGVMQNPRHLVRRRGQEARLRCSPMKGHSHVYWYRQLPEEGLKFMVYLQKENIIDESGMPKERFSAEFPKEGPSILRIQQVVRGDSAAYFCASSPQWGTNTGELFFGEGSRLTVL.

This rearrangement joins TRBV4-3 to TRBJ2-7; D gene unclear. Germline loops: CDR1 LGHNA, CDR2 YSLEER. The V and J ends lost 0 bases and 6 bases respectively, with 12 bases between them. The CDR3 has 14 amino acids. Here the CDR3 reads CASSQERLYGEQYF. The CDR3 DNA follows: TGCGCCAGCAGCCAAGAGCGGCTGTACGGCGAGCAGTACTTC.

The chain employs TRBV2 and TRBJ2-2; 10 bases fit TRBD1. Germline trimming cut 6 bases from V and 7 bases from J; bases unmatched to any gene: 8. The CDR3 covers 15 residues. Germline V gene data show CDR1 as SNHLY and CDR2 as FYNNEI. CDR3: CASRDRGFGSGELFF. CDR3 bases: TGTGCCAGCAGGGACAGGGGGTTTGGTAGCGGGGAGCTGTTTTTT.

In its sample, this clonotype was seen many times. This rearrangement joins TRBV27 to TRBJ2-7, with TRBD1 as a possible D gene (7 bases). CDR1 is MNHEY, CDR2 SMNVEV, per germline (reference sequence). The CDR3 consists of 14 residues. V lost 5 bases, J lost 2 bases, and 13 bases lay in between. The CDR3 nucleotides are TGTGCCAGCAGTCCCGGCAGGGGGGCCTACGAGCAGTACTTC. Amino acids: CASSPGRGAYEQYF.

Ten or more counts support this clonotype. This chain links TRBV7-2 with TRBJ2-5; TRBD1 aligns across 9 bases. With V trimmed by 7 bases and J by 4 bases, 7 bases remained unmatched. From germline, CDR1 is SGHTA and CDR2 FQGNSA. This CDR3 contains 14 residues. The CDR3 DNA is TGTGCCAGCACCCTGACAGGGGGGGGAGAGACCCAGTACTTC. Translating gives CASTLTGGGETQYF.